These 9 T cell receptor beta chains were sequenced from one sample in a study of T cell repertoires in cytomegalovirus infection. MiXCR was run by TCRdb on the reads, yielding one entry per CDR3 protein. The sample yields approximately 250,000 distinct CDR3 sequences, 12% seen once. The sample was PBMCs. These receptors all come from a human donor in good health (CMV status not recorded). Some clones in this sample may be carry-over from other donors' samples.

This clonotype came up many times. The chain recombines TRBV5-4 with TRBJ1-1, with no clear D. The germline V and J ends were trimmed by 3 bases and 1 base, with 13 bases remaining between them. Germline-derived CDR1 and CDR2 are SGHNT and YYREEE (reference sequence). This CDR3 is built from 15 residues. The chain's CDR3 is CASSSGPGRNTEAFF. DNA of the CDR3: TGTGCCAGCAGCTCGGGTCCCGGAAGGAACACTGAAGCTTTCTTT. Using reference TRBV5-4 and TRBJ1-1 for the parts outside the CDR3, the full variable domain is ETGVTQSPTHLIKTRGQQVTLRCSSQSGHNTVSWYQQALGQGPQFIFQYYREEENGRGNFPPRFSGLQFPNYSSELNVNALELDDSALYLCASSSGPGRNTEAFFGQGTRLTVV.

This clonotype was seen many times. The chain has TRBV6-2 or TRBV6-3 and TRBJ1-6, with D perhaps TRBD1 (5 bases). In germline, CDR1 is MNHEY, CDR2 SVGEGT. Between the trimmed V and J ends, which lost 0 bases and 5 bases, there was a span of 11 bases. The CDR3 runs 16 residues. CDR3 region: CASSYSPGKDNSPLHF. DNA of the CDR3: TGTGCCAGCAGTTACTCGCCAGGGAAAGATAATTCACCCCTCCACTTT.

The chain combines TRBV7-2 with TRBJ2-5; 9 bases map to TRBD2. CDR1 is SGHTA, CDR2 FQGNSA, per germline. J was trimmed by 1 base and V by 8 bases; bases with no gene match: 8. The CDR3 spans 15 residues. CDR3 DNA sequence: TGTGCCAGCGGTTTGGGGCGGGGGGGCCAAGAGACCCAGTACTTC. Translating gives CASGLGRGGQETQYF.

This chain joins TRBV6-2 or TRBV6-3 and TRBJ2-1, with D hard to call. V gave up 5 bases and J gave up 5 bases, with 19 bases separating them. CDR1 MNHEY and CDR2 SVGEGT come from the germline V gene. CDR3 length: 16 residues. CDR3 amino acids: CASSPPKASGDNEQFF. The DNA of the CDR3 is TGTGCCAGCAGTCCCCCCAAGGCATCGGGTGACAATGAGCAGTTCTTC.

The chain's CDR3 is CASSGGLRAGANVLTF. In DNA, the CDR3 is TGTGCCAGCAGCGGCGGACTTAGGGCTGGGGCCAACGTCCTGACTTTC. The V call is TRBV28, the J call TRBJ2-6, with a weak D call TRBD2 (5 bases). The V end was cut by 6 bases, the J end by 2 bases, with 14 bases between. Per germline, CDR1 MDHEN and CDR2 SYDVKM. The CDR3 loop spans 16 amino acids.

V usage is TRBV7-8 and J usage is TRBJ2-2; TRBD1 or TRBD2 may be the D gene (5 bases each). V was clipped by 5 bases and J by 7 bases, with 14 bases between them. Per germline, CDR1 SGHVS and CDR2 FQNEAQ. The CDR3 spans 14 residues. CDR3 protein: CASSRDHVGGELFF. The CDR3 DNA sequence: TGTGCCAGCAGCCGGGACCATGTGGGCGGGGAGCTGTTTTTT.

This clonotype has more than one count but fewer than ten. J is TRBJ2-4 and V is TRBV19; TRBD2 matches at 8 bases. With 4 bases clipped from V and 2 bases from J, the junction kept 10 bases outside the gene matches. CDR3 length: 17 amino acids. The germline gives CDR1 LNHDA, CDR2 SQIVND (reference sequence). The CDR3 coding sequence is TGTGCCAGTAGTAGCCGGAGCGGGAGCGCCCCCAAAAACATTCAGTACTTC. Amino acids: CASSSRSGSAPKNIQYF.

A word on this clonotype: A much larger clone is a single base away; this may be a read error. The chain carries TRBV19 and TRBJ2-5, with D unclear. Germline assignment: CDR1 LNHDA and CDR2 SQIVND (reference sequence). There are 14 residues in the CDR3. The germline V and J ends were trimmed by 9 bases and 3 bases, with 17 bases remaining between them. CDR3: CASRRVVGEETQYF. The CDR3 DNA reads TGTGCCAGCAGAAGGGTAGTGGGCGAAGAGACCCAGTACTTC.

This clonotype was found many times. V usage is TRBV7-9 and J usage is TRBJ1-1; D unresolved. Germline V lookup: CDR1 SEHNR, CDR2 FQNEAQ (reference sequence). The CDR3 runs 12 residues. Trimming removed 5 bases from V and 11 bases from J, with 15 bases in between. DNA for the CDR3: TGTGCCAGCAGCCCTCAGCGGGAGAGGGCTTTCTTT. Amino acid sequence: CASSPQRERAFF.